These T cell receptor beta chains were read from a single sample in a study of CD8 T cells in Susac syndrome. TCRdb called the immunoSEQ multiplex PCR reads again in MiXCR, with one record for every CDR3 protein. The sample lists 300,000 to 350,000 distinct CDR3 sequences; 90% to 95% were seen once. The sequenced sample was CD4+ T cells from PBMCs. The source of these receptors is a human donor with multiple sclerosis. Each CDR3 is given with its conserved first and last residue. Fields, in order: V gene, CDR3 length, J gene, CDR3 protein.

v_call: TRBV21-1; cdr3_length: 14; j_call: TRBJ1-2; cdr3_aa: CASSKAGRNYGYTF
v_call: TRBV20-1; cdr3_length: 12; j_call: TRBJ1-5; cdr3_aa: CSASPGNQPQHF
v_call: TRBV7-2; cdr3_length: 15; j_call: TRBJ2-3; cdr3_aa: CASSFRREFTDTQYF
v_call: TRBV5-1; cdr3_length: 16; j_call: TRBJ2-3; cdr3_aa: CASSYQSGRSTDTQYF
v_call: TRBV5-6; cdr3_length: 15; j_call: TRBJ2-1; cdr3_aa: CASSRTSGKYNEQFF
v_call: TRBV20-1; cdr3_length: 17; j_call: TRBJ2-7; cdr3_aa: CSARADSGRAFRYEQYF
v_call: TRBV6-1; cdr3_length: 14; j_call: TRBJ1-1; cdr3_aa: CASTGAAGDTEAFF
v_call: TRBV15; cdr3_length: 15; j_call: TRBJ1-2; cdr3_aa: CATSRDRAESYGYTF
v_call: TRBV9; cdr3_length: 15; j_call: TRBJ1-2; cdr3_aa: CASSVGGQSSYGYTF
v_call: TRBV5-1; cdr3_length: 14; j_call: TRBJ2-7; cdr3_aa: CASSTSRDDHEQYF
v_call: TRBV29-1; cdr3_length: 17; j_call: TRBJ2-7; cdr3_aa: CSVLPGLAGGPRNEQYF
v_call: TRBV6-5; cdr3_length: 15; j_call: TRBJ1-1; cdr3_aa: CASRETGRQNTEAFF
v_call: TRBV2; cdr3_length: 14; j_call: TRBJ2-1; cdr3_aa: CASTPGSGVGEQFF
v_call: TRBV19; cdr3_length: 14; j_call: TRBJ1-5; cdr3_aa: CASSTGWGNQPQHF
v_call: TRBV7-9; cdr3_length: 15; j_call: TRBJ1-1; cdr3_aa: CASSLGRVVYTEAFF
v_call: TRBV14; cdr3_length: 14; j_call: TRBJ1-6; cdr3_aa: CASSQEYPRSSLHF
v_call: TRBV18; cdr3_length: 17; j_call: TRBJ1-1; cdr3_aa: CASSPLETGGSNTEAFF
v_call: TRBV29-1; cdr3_length: 17; j_call: TRBJ2-1; cdr3_aa: CSAWGQGANPLYDEQFF
v_call: TRBV7-2; cdr3_length: 16; j_call: TRBJ1-4; cdr3_aa: CASSSTGQATNEKLFF
v_call: TRBV5-1; cdr3_length: 16; j_call: TRBJ2-2; cdr3_aa: CASSLSPGVATGELFF
v_call: TRBV6-2/TRBV6-3; cdr3_length: 16; j_call: TRBJ2-5; cdr3_aa: CASSYTTHNLQETQYF
v_call: TRBV3-1; cdr3_length: 17; j_call: TRBJ2-1; cdr3_aa: CASSQRPTSGGANEQFF
v_call: TRBV5-1; cdr3_length: 16; j_call: TRBJ2-7; cdr3_aa: CASSLGLGTGGDEQYF
v_call: TRBV19; cdr3_length: 17; j_call: TRBJ1-5; cdr3_aa: CASSIGWTRNSNQPQHF
v_call: TRBV3-1; cdr3_length: 13; j_call: TRBJ2-7; cdr3_aa: CASRPNAAGEQYF
v_call: TRBV7-2; cdr3_length: 14; j_call: TRBJ2-5; cdr3_aa: CASSLGGGGTPGYF
v_call: TRBV7-2; cdr3_length: 15; j_call: TRBJ2-1; cdr3_aa: CASSQGLAITNEQFF
v_call: TRBV3-1; cdr3_length: 14; j_call: TRBJ1-5; cdr3_aa: CASSQEWGNQPQHF
v_call: TRBV9; cdr3_length: 18; j_call: TRBJ2-1; cdr3_aa: CASSFNPLPRSSYNEQFF
v_call: TRBV14; cdr3_length: 15; j_call: TRBJ2-3; cdr3_aa: CASSPPDVSTDTQYF
v_call: TRBV3-1; cdr3_length: 14; j_call: TRBJ2-3; cdr3_aa: CASSQDSPSGTQYF
v_call: TRBV20-1; cdr3_length: 15; j_call: TRBJ2-1; cdr3_aa: CSASRLAGVYNEQFF
v_call: TRBV6-2/TRBV6-3; cdr3_length: 13; j_call: TRBJ1-6; cdr3_aa: CASSLSGFSPLHF
v_call: TRBV5-4; cdr3_length: 15; j_call: TRBJ2-2; cdr3_aa: CASSLVGPNTGELFF
v_call: TRBV29-1; cdr3_length: 12; j_call: TRBJ1-1; cdr3_aa: CRGGRGDTEAFF
v_call: TRBV2; cdr3_length: 14; j_call: TRBJ2-6; cdr3_aa: CASTREAGADVLTF
v_call: TRBV4-1; cdr3_length: 17; j_call: TRBJ2-1; cdr3_aa: CASSPGLAATSYNEQFF
v_call: TRBV24-1; cdr3_length: 13; j_call: TRBJ1-5; cdr3_aa: CATRGNSNQPQHF
v_call: TRBV6-6; cdr3_length: 16; j_call: TRBJ2-1; cdr3_aa: CASSFRLAGGYNEQFF
v_call: TRBV30; cdr3_length: 13; j_call: TRBJ1-2; cdr3_aa: CAWSQDRVHGYTF
v_call: TRBV7-9; cdr3_length: 17; j_call: TRBJ1-2; cdr3_aa: CASTAPPGATGRYGYTF
v_call: TRBV20-1; cdr3_length: 12; j_call: TRBJ2-5; cdr3_aa: CSASRDQETQYF